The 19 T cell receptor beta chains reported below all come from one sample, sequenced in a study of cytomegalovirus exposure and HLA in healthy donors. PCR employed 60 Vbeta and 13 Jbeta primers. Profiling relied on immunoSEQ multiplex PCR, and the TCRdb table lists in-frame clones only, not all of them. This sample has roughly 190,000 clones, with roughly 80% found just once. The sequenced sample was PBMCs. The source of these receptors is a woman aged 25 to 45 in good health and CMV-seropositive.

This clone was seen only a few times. The CDR3 loop reads CARHYEQYF. In DNA, the CDR3 is TGTGCCAGACACTACGAGCAGTACTTC. The chain is built from TRBV5-3 and TRBJ2-7; D uncertain. TRBV5-3 is given ORF status, its function remaining uncertain. Between the trimmed V and J ends, which lost 7 bases and 3 bases, there was a span of 2 bases. CDR3 length: 9 amino acids.

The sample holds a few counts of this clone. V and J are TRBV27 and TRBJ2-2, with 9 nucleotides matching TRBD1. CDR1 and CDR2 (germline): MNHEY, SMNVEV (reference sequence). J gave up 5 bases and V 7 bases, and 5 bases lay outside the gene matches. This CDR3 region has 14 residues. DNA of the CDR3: TGTGCCAGCAAGGCGGACAGGGGAACCGGGGAGCTGTTTTTT. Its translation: CASKADRGTGELFF.

CDR3 bases: TGTGCCAGCAGTAGGGCCCCGGGACAGGGAGAGAATCAGCCCCAGCATTTT. Its translation is CASSRAPGQGENQPQHF. V and J are TRBV2 and TRBJ1-5; TRBD1 matches at 9 bases. There are 17 residues in the CDR3. Losses at the gene ends were 5 bases for V and 4 bases for J; bases not matched to a gene: 12. The germline V gene encodes CDR1 SNHLY and CDR2 FYNNEI. Supplemented by reference TRBV2 and TRBJ1-5, the full variable domain reads EPEVTQTPSHQVTQMGQEVILRCVPISNHLYFYWYRQILGQKVEFLVSFYNNEISEKSEIFDDQFSVERPDGSNFTLKIRSTKLEDSAMYFCASSRAPGQGENQPQHFGDGTRLSIL.

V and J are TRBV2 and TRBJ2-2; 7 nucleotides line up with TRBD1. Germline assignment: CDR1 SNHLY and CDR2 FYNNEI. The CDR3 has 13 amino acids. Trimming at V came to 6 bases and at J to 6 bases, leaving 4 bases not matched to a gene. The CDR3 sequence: CASRDRDAGELFF. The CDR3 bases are TGTGCCAGCAGAGACAGGGACGCCGGGGAGCTGTTTTTT.

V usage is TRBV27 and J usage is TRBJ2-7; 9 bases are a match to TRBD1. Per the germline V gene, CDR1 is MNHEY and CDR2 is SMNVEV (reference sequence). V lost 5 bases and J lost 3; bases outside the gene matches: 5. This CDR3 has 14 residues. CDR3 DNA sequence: TGTGCCAGCAGTCCGAGACAGGGGGGCTACGAGCAGTACTTC. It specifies CASSPRQGGYEQYF.

CDR3 coding DNA: TGTGCCTGGAGTGTACGCGGGGGAGAGACCCAGTACTTC. Protein product: CAWSVRGGETQYF. The chain recombines TRBV30 with TRBJ2-5; 7 bases match TRBD2. CDR3 length: 13 residues. The V gene's germline CDR1 is GTSNPN and CDR2 SVGIG (reference sequence). J was trimmed by 4 bases and V by 0 bases; bases with no gene match: 2.

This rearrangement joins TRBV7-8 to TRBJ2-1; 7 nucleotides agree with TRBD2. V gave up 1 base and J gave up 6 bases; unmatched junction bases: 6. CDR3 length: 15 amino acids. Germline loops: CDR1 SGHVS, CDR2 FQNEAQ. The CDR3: CASSLVWDYPNEQFF. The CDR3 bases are TGTGCCAGCAGCTTAGTCTGGGACTACCCCAATGAGCAGTTCTTC.

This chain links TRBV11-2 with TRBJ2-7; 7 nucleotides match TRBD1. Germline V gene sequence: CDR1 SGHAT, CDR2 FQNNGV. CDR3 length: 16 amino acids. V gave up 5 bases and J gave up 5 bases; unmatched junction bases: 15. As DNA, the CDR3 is TGTGCCAGCAGCCCATACGGACAGGCTAGGAACCACGAGCAGTACTTC. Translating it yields CASSPYGQARNHEQYF.

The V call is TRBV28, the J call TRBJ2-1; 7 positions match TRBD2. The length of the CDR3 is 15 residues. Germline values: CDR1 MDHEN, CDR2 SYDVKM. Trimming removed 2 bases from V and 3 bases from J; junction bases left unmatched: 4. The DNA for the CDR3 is TGTGCCAGCAGTTTAGGTGGGAGGGACTACAATGAGCAGTTCTTC. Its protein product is CASSLGGRDYNEQFF.

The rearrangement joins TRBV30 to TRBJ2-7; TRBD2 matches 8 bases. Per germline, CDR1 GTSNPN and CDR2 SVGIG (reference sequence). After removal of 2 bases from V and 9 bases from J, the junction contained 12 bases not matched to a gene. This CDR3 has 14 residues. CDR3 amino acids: CAWSLSGSVRGQYF. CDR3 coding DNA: TGTGCCTGGAGTCTCAGCGGGAGTGTCCGTGGGCAGTACTTC.

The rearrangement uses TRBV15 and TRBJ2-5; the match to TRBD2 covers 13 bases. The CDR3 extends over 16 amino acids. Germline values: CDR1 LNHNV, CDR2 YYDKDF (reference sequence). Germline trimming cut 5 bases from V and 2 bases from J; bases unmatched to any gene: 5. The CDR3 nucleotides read TGTGCCACCAGCTTCAGACTAGCGGGGGGTCAAGAGACCCAGTACTTC. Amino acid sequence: CATSFRLAGGQETQYF.

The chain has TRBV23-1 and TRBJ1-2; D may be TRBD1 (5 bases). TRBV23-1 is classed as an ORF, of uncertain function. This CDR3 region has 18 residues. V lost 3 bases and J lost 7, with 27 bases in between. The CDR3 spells CASSHYPRGRIFSVGYTF. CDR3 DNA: TGCGCCAGCAGTCATTATCCGCGGGGGAGGATCTTTTCGGTTGGCTACACCTTC.

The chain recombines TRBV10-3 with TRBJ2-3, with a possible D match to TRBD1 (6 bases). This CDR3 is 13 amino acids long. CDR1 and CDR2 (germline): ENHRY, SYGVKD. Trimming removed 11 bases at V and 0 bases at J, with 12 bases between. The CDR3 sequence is CAVGTTSTDTQYF. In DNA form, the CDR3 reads TGTGCCGTGGGGACAACGAGCACAGATACGCAGTATTTT.

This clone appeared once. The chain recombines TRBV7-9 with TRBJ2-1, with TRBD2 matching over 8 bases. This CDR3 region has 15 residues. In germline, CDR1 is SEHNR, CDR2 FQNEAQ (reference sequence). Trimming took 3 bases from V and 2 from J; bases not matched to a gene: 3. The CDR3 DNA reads TGTGCCAGCAGCTTTACTAGCGGACCCTACAATGAGCAGTTCTTC. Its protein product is CASSFTSGPYNEQFF.

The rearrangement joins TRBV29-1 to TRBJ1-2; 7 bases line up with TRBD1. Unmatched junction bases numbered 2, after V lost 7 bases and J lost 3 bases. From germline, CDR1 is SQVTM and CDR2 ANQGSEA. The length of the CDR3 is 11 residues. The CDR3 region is CSAGQDYGYTF. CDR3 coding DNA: TGCAGCGCCGGACAGGACTATGGCTACACCTTC.

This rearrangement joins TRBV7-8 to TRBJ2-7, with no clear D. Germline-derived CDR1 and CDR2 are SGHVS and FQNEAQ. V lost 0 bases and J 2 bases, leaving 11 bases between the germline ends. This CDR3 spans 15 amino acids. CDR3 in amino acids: CASSLASSSAYEQYF. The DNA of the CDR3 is TGTGCCAGCAGCTTAGCTTCTAGTAGTGCCTACGAGCAGTACTTC.

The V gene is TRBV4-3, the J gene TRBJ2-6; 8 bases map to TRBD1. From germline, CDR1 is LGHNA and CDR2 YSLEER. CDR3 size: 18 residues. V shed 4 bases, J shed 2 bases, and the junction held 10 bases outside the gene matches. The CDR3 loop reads CASSRKTGERPGANVLTF. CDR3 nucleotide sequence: TGCGCCAGCAGCCGAAAGACAGGGGAAAGGCCTGGGGCCAACGTCCTGACTTTC.

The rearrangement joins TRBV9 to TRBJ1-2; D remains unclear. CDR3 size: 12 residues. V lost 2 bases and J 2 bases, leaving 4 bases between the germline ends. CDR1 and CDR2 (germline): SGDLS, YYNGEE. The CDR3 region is CASSVRNYGYTF. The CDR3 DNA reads TGTGCCAGCAGCGTCAGAAACTATGGCTACACCTTC.

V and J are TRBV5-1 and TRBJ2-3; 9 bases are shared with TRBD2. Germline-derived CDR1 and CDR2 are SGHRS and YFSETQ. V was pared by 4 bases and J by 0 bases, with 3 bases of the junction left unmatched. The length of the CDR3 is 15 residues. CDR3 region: CASSASGTSTDTQYF. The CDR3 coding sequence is TGCGCCAGCAGCGCTAGCGGGACTAGCACAGATACGCAGTATTTT.